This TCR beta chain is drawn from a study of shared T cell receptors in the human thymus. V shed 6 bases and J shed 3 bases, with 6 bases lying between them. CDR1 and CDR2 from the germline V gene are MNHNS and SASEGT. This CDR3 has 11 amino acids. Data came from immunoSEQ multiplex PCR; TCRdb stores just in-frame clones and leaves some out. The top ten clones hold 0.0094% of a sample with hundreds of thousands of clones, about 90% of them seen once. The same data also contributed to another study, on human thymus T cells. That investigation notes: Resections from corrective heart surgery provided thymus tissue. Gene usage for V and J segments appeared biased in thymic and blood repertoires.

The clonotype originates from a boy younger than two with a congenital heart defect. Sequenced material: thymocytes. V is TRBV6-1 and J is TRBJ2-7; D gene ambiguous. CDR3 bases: TGTGCCAGCAGGAGACACTACGAGCAGTACTTC. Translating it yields CASRRHYEQYF.